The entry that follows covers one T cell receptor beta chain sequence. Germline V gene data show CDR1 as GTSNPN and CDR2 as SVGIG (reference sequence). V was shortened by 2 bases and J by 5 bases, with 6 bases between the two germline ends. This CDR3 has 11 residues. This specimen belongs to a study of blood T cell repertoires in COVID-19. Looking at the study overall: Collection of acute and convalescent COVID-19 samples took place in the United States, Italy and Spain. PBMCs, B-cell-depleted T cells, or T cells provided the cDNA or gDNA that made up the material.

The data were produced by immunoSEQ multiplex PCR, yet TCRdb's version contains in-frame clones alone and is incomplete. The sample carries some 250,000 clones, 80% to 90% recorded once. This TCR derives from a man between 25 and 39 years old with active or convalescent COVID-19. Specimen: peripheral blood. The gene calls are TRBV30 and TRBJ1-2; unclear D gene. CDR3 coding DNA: TGTGCCTGGAGTCACTCTTATGGCTACACCTTC. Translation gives CAWSHSYGYTF.